These T cell receptor beta chains were read from a single sample in a study of T cells after yellow fever vaccination. In TCRdb, the 5' RACE reads were re-called with MiXCR into one record per CDR3 protein. The sample consists of 200,000 to 300,000 distinct CDR3 sequences, over 10% of them appearing once. Source: CD4+ T cells sorted from PBMCs, taken 45 days after the yellow fever booster vaccination. Source of these receptors: a man between 25 and 39 years old who received the YFV17D yellow fever vaccine. The CDR3 runs from the conserved cysteine through the conserved F or W. D genes are given only for firm matches. Only part of the rows carry a size: once, few, many, or a class if the clone is expanded.

>TRBV5-6|-|few|TRBJ1-5
TGTGCCAGCAGCTTGGCCAGGGCCGCCGGTCAGCCCCAGCATTTT
CASSLARAAGQPQHF
>TRBV20-1|TRBD1|few|TRBJ1-5
TGCAGTGCTGGGACAGGGGGCCAGCCCCAGCATTTT
CSAGTGGQPQHF
>TRBV5-1|-|few|TRBJ2-5
TGCGCCAGCAGCCCACGAGGCGGAGACCAAGAGACCCAGTACTTC
CASSPRGGDQETQYF
>TRBV10-1|-|-|TRBJ2-7
TGCGCCAGCAGTGAGCCCTCAGGGGAGCAGTACTTC
CASSEPSGEQYF
>TRBV29-1|TRBD2|many|TRBJ2-5
TGCAGCGTTGACCGGGGGGAGAGGACCCAGTACTTC
CSVDRGERTQYF
>TRBV5-1|-|few|TRBJ2-7
TGCGCCAGCAGCTTGGTAGGGTCAGGGGAAGAGCAGTACTTC
CASSLVGSGEEQYF
>TRBV5-1|-|-|TRBJ2-3
TGCGCCAGCAGCTTGCCTGGGAGAAAGGATACGCAGTATTTT
CASSLPGRKDTQYF
>TRBV7-9|TRBD1|-|TRBJ2-1
TGTGCCAGCAGCTCACCGGGACAGGCAGTTTATGAGCAGTTCTTC
CASSSPGQAVYEQFF
>TRBV7-2|-|-|TRBJ2-3
TGTGCCAGCCCCCAGGGTGGGGCGTCGGATACGCAGTATTTT
CASPQGGASDTQYF
>TRBV20-1|-|-|TRBJ2-7
TGCAGTGCTCCAGGCTACCCCCCATACGAGCAGTACTTC
CSAPGYPPYEQYF
>TRBV20-1|-|-|TRBJ2-7
TGCAGTGCTAGAGATTCGACAGATGAGCAGTACTTC
CSARDSTDEQYF
>TRBV5-1|TRBD2|few|TRBJ2-5
TGCGCCAGCAGCTTGGGGCGGAGGAGCGGGAGGCCCCAAGAGACCCAGTACTTC
CASSLGRRSGRPQETQYF
>TRBV20-1|-|few|TRBJ2-3
TGCAGTGCTTCAAAACCCCCTGGCACAGATACGCAGTATTTT
CSASKPPGTDTQYF
>TRBV5-1|-|-|TRBJ2-5
TGCGCCAGCAGCCGAGGGGGGCAGCCGACGGAGGAGACCCAGTACTTC
CASSRGGQPTEETQYF
>TRBV20-1|-|few|TRBJ1-5
TGCAGTGCATGGGGGGGGGGCGGTATCAATCAGCCCCAGCATTTT
CSAWGGGGINQPQHF
>TRBV5-1|-|-|TRBJ2-7
TGCGCCAGCAGCTTGGCAGGCGGGAAGGCCTACGAGCAGTACTTC
CASSLAGGKAYEQYF
>TRBV5-1|TRBD2|few|TRBJ2-2
TGCGCCAGCAGCTTGGAACTAGCGGTTTACACCGGGGAGCTGTTTTTT
CASSLELAVYTGELFF
>TRBV29-1|-|few|TRBJ1-1
TGCAGCGTGGTACTGACAGGCCCGGGAGCTTTCTTT
CSVVLTGPGAFF
>TRBV18|-|-|TRBJ2-1
TGTGCCAGCTCACCAAACAGGGACGAGCAGTTCTTC
CASSPNRDEQFF
>TRBV20-1|TRBD2|-|TRBJ2-1
TGCAGTGCTAGGCCCGAGGTAGCGGGGAACAATGAGCAGTTCTTC
CSARPEVAGNNEQFF
>TRBV12-3/TRBV12-4|-|-|TRBJ1-5
TGTGCCAGCAGTCGGGCGAGCAATCAGCCCCAGCATTTT
CASSRASNQPQHF
>TRBV10-3|-|-|TRBJ1-6
TGTGCCATCACGGTGAAGGAAAATTCACCCCTCCACTTT
CAITVKENSPLHF
>TRBV7-2|-|few|TRBJ1-2
TGTGCCAGCAACCAGGACAGCGCCCGTCGGTGGGATGGCTACACCTTC
CASNQDSARRWDGYTF
>TRBV7-9|TRBD2|-|TRBJ2-1
TGTGCCAGCATCCGGACTAGCGGGAGGAATGAGCAGTTCTTC
CASIRTSGRNEQFF
>TRBV9|TRBD1|few|TRBJ1-2
TGTGCCAGCCAAGGGGGCGCTTTGTCTGGCTACACCTTC
CASQGGALSGYTF
>TRBV10-3|-|-|TRBJ1-5
TGTGCCAGCAAAGAAGCCAGCGTCAATCAGCCCCAGCATTTT
CASKEASVNQPQHF
>TRBV29-1|-|many|TRBJ2-5
TGCAGCGTTGGACCCGGGTCGGAGACCCAGTACTTC
CSVGPGSETQYF
>TRBV10-3|-|many|TRBJ2-7
TGTGCCATCAGTGAGTCAGAAACGCAGTACTTC
CAISESETQYF
>TRBV7-9|-|few|TRBJ2-7
TGTGCCAGCAGCTCGGGACGGCCCTACGAGCAGTACTTC
CASSSGRPYEQYF
>TRBV6-2/TRBV6-3|-|-|TRBJ2-2
TGTGCCAGCAGGGTGGTAGCGGTCACCGGGGAGCTGTTTTTT
CASRVVAVTGELFF
>TRBV19|TRBD2|few|TRBJ2-1
TGTGCCAGTAGTATTGGTGGGCTAGCGGGCTCCTACAATGAGCAGTTCTTC
CASSIGGLAGSYNEQFF
>TRBV20-1|-|-|TRBJ2-1
TGCAGTGCTAGGGGCCGGGGGACTCCTTTCCCTAGGGGCTCCTACAATGAGCAGTTCTTC
CSARGRGTPFPRGSYNEQFF
>TRBV10-2|-|-|TRBJ2-3
TGCGCCAGCAGCGGCGGGACGGGAGGCACAGATACGCAGTATTTT
CASSGGTGGTDTQYF
>TRBV29-1|TRBD1|-|TRBJ1-2
TGCAGCGTCATAGGACAGGCGGACTATGGCTACACCTTC
CSVIGQADYGYTF
>TRBV5-6|-|few|TRBJ1-2
TGTGCCACCACAGCTTCGGTCCGGGACTATGGCTACACCTTC
CATTASVRDYGYTF
>TRBV24-1|-|few|TRBJ2-5
TGTGCCACCAGTGAGGGGACAAAAGAGACCCAGTACTTC
CATSEGTKETQYF
>TRBV5-6|-|few|TRBJ2-5
TGTGCCAGCAGCTTGGATGGGATAGAGACCCAGTACTTC
CASSLDGIETQYF
>TRBV6-2/TRBV6-3|-|-|TRBJ2-7
TGTGCCAGCAATGGTGGAGTGGGCAACGAGCAGTACTTC
CASNGGVGNEQYF
>TRBV6-5|-|-|TRBJ1-4
TGTGCCAGCAGTTACGGCGGGGCCGCAACTAATGAAAAACTGTTTTTT
CASSYGGAATNEKLFF
>TRBV7-2|-|-|TRBJ1-1
TGTGCCAGCAGCCCGGGGAAGGCCACTGAAGCTTTCTTT
CASSPGKATEAFF
>TRBV5-1|-|few|TRBJ2-4
TGCGCCAGCAGCAATGGCACTAGAGCCCCTAAGGATAGCATTCAGTACTTC
CASSNGTRAPKDSIQYF
>TRBV19|-|-|TRBJ2-1
TGTGCCAGTAGTATGATGGACCGCGATGAGCAGTTCTTC
CASSMMDRDEQFF
>TRBV5-5|-|-|TRBJ2-2
TGTGCCAGGAGCCCGGGGCTAGCAGGGGAGCTGTTTTTT
CARSPGLAGELFF
>TRBV12-3/TRBV12-4|-|few|TRBJ1-1
TGTGCCAGCACTATCGAAATGAACACTGAAGCTTTCTTT
CASTIEMNTEAFF
>TRBV11-2|-|few|TRBJ1-1
TGTGCCAGCAGCCCGAATAGGTACACTGAAGCTTTCTTT
CASSPNRYTEAFF
>TRBV5-1|TRBD2|few|TRBJ2-1
TGCGCCAGCAGCTCCAGACTAGCGGGAGGGCATGAGCAGTTCTTC
CASSSRLAGGHEQFF
>TRBV25-1|-|many|TRBJ2-2
TGTGCCAGTAGACCCAAAGTTCCCTCGGCCGGGGAGCTGTTTTTT
CASRPKVPSAGELFF
>TRBV29-1|TRBD2|few|TRBJ2-1
TGCAGCGCATCTACTTTAGCGGGAGGGCCTGACAATGAGCAGTTCTTC
CSASTLAGGPDNEQFF
>TRBV5-4|TRBD1|-|TRBJ2-1
TGTGCCAGCAGCGTGGACAGGGTGGATGAGCAGTTCTTC
CASSVDRVDEQFF